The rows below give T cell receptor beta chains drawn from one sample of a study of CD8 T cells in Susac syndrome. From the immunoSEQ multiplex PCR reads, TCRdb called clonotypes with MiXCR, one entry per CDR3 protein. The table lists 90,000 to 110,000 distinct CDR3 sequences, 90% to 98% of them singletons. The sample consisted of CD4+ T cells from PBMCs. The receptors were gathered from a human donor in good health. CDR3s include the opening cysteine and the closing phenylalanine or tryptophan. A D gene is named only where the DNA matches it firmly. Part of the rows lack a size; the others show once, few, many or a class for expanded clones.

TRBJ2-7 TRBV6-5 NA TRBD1 TGTGCCAGCAGTTACTCGGGACAGGGGGCGGAGGGTTACTACGAGCAGTACTTC CASSYSGQGAEGYYEQYF
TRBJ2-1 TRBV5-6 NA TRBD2 TGTGCCAGCAGCGCGGACCTAGCGGGTGCCTACAATGAGCAGTTCTTC CASSADLAGAYNEQFF
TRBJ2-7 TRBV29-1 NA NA TGCAGCGTTCTGGGTGGGAGTGGCTACGAGCAGTACTTC CSVLGGSGYEQYF
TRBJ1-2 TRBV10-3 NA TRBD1 TGTGCCATCCAGGACCGGACAGGCTATGGCTACACCTTC CAIQDRTGYGYTF
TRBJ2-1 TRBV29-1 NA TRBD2 TGCAGCGTTGGCCGAGCGGGAGGGCCCAATGAGCAGTTCTTC CSVGRAGGPNEQFF
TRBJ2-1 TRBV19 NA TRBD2 TGTGCCAGTAGTCCGCGGACTAGCGGGAGGGCCAATGAGCAGTTCTTC CASSPRTSGRANEQFF
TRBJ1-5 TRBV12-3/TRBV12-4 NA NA TGTGCCAGCAGTTTGGGGGAGCCCCAGCATTTT CASSLGEPQHF
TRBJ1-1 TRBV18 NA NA TGTGCCAGCTCTCCTGGGACTTTGATCACTGAAGCTTTCTTT CASSPGTLITEAFF
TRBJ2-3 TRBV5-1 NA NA TGCGCCAGCAGCTTGGATTTGGATACGCAGTATTTT CASSLDLDTQYF
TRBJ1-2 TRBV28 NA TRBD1 TGTGCCAGCAGTTTTTTCCGCCTCCGGGACAGGGGCGGCTACACCTTC CASSFFRLRDRGGYTF
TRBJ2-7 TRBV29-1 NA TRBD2 TGCAGCGTTGGGGGGGGACTAGCGGGATCCTACGAGCAGTACTTC CSVGGGLAGSYEQYF
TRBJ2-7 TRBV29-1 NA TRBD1 TGCAGCGGTGGACAGGCGTACGAGCAGTACTTC CSGGQAYEQYF
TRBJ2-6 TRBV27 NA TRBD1 TGTGCCAGCAGTCGACTTACAGGGGTAGCTGGGGCCAACGTCCTGACTTTC CASSRLTGVAGANVLTF
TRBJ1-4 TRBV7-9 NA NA TGTGCCAGCAGAGGGGTCGTCTCAACTAATGAAAAACTGTTTTTT CASRGVVSTNEKLFF
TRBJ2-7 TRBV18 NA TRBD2 TGTGCCAGCTCACCGGGACTAGCGGGGAGTGAGCAGTACTTC CASSPGLAGSEQYF
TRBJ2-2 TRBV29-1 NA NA TGCAGCGGCGCGGGTATCGGGGAGCTGTTTTTT CSGAGIGELFF
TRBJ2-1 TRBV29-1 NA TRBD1 TGCAGCGTTGAGGGACAGGCGAGCTCCTACAATGAGCAGTTCTTC CSVEGQASSYNEQFF
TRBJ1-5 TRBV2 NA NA TGTGCCAGCAGACCCCAGGGAGGTAGCAATCAGCCCCAGCATTTT CASRPQGGSNQPQHF
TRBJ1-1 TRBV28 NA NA TGTGCCAGCAGTTTCACCCAGACCAACACTGAAGCTTTCTTT CASSFTQTNTEAFF
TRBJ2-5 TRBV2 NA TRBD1 TGTGCCAGCAGCAAGACAGGGGTCCGAGAGACCCAGTACTTC CASSKTGVRETQYF
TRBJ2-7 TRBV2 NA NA TGTGCCAGCAGGAAGGACGGTTCCTACGAGCAGTACTTC CASRKDGSYEQYF
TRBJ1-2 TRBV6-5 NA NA TGTGCCAGCAGTTACGAGAGAAACTATGGCTACACCTTC CASSYERNYGYTF
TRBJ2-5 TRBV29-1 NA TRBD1 TGCAGCGTGAATGGGGACAGGGGGCGGGGGGAGACCCAGTACTTC CSVNGDRGRGETQYF
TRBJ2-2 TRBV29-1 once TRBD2 TGCAGCGTTGCCCGGGAGGAGCCGAACACCGGGGAGCTGTTTTTT CSVAREEPNTGELFF
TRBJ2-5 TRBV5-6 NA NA TGTGCCAGCAGCTTACGGGGGCCCCTGGGGACCCAGTACTTC CASSLRGPLGTQYF
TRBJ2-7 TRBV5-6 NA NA TGTGCCAGCAGCTGGGACCGCTACGAGCAGTACTTC CASSWDRYEQYF
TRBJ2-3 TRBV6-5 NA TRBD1 TGTGCCAGCAGGGCGACAGGGGCGTGGGATACGCAGTATTTT CASRATGAWDTQYF
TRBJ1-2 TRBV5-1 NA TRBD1 TGCGCCAGCAGCTTAGAAAAACCGGGACAGGGGGCAGACGGCTACACCTTC CASSLEKPGQGADGYTF
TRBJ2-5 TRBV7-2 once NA TGTGCCAGCAGCCGGGACATAGAAGAGACCCAGTACTTC CASSRDIEETQYF
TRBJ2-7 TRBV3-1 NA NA TGTGCCAGCAGCCACCCCTTACTCTCCTACGAGCAGTACTTC CASSHPLLSYEQYF
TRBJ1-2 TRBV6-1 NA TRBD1 TGTGCCAGCAGTGTCGGGACAGGGGGCGCTTACTATGGCTACACCTTC CASSVGTGGAYYGYTF
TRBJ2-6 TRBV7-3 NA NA TGTGCCAGCAGCTTGTTCGGGGCCAACGTCCTGACTTTC CASSLFGANVLTF
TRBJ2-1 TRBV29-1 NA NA TGCAGCGTTGGTGGGCCGTCCTACAATGAGCAGTTCTTC CSVGGPSYNEQFF
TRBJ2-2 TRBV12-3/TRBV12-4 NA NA TGTGCCACCAGCGGATTTAGATTCCCCGGGGAGCTGTTTTTT CATSGFRFPGELFF
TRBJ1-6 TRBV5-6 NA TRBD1 TGTGCCAGCAGCTTGCTTTCGGGACAGGGGGCGGTTGATTCACCCCTCCACTTT CASSLLSGQGAVDSPLHF
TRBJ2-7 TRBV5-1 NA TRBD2 TGCGCCAGCAGCGGGACCGGGACGGGAGGCGACGAGCAGTACTTC CASSGTGTGGDEQYF
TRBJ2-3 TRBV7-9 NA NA TGTGCCAGCAGCAAAGGCAAGGAGAAATTCACAGATACGCAGTATTTT CASSKGKEKFTDTQYF
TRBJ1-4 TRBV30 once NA TGTGCCTCTATGGTCGCAACTAATGAAAAACTGTTTTTT CASMVATNEKLFF
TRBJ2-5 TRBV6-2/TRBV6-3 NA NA TGTGCCAGCAGTTACTTGGAGACCCAGTACTTC CASSYLETQYF
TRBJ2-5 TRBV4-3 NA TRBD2 TGCGCCAGCAGCCCCCGCGGTAGCGGGAGCGGAGAGACCCAGTACTTC CASSPRGSGSGETQYF
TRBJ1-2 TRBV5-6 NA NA TGTGCCAGCAGCTCCCCCGGGACTGTGAGTGGCTACACCTTC CASSSPGTVSGYTF
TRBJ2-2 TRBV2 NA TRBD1 TGTGCCAGCAGTTCCGACAGGGGGAACACCGGGGAGCTGTTTTTT CASSSDRGNTGELFF
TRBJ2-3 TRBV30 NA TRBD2 TGTGCCTGGTCTAGCGGGGGGGCGGATACGCGGTATTTT CAWSSGGADTRYF
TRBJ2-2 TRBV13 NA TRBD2 TGTGCCAGCAGCAACGGGAGGGCCAGAACCGGGGAGCTGTTTTTT CASSNGRARTGELFF
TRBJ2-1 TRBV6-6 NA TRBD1 TGTGCCAGCAGTACGCCAGGGGGAAATTCCTACAATGAGCAGTTCTTC CASSTPGGNSYNEQFF
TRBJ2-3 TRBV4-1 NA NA TGCGCCAGCAGCCAAGTCAGGATCACAGATACGCAGTATTTT CASSQVRITDTQYF
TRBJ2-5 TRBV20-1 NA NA TGCAGTGCTAGAAACGAGGTGAAGACCCAGTACTTC CSARNEVKTQYF
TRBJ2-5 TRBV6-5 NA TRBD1 TGTGCCAGCAGGCCTCCGGGACAGGGTCAAGAGACCCAGTACTTC CASRPPGQGQETQYF
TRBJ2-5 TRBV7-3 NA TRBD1 TGTGCCAGCAGCTTATCCGGACAGGGGAGCGCCCAGTACTTC CASSLSGQGSAQYF
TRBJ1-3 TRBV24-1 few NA TGTGCCACCAGTGATCCGGGACCAAGAAACACCATATATTTT CATSDPGPRNTIYF
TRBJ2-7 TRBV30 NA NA TGTGCCTGGGCCGACGACAGGAGATACGAGCAGTACTTC CAWADDRRYEQYF